The present T cell receptor beta chain was sequenced within a study of cytomegalovirus exposure and HLA in healthy donors. Findings of the study overall: The listing of 150 to 200 TCR beta chains classed them as cytomegalovirus-associated. First-cohort TCR clusters tended to co-occur in the 130 or so validation repertoires, a later analysis found. Most TCR sequences were uncommon, yet certain public TCRs appeared in many donors. The authors confirmed in vitro that a few CMV-associated chains were specific for CMV antigens.

This clone showed up just once. Its antigen is still unknown. From germline, CDR1 is WSHSY and CDR2 SAAADI. There are 14 residues in the CDR3. Trimming removed 4 bases from V and 6 bases from J, with 13 bases in between. Here immunoSEQ multiplex PCR was the method, and the copy in TCRdb shows in-frame clones only, minus some. The sample carries about 67,000 clones, about 95% recorded once. The genes are TRBV10-2 and TRBJ1-5; possibly TRBD1 for D (5 bases). This sequence originates from a woman between 18 and 30 years old in good health and CMV-seronegative. Sequenced input: PBMCs. This CDR3 is CASSGLGPTQPQHF. As DNA, the CDR3 is TGCGCCAGCAGTGGACTGGGGCCCACTCAGCCCCAGCATTTT.